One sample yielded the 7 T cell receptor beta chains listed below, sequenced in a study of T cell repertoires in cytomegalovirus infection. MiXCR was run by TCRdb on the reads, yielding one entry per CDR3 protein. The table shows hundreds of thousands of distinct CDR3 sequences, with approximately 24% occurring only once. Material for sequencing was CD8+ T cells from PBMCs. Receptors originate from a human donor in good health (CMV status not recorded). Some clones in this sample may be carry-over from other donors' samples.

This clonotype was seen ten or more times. The CDR3 sequence: CASSSGFSRNKNIQYF. CDR3 DNA sequence: TGTGCCAGCAGCTCCGGGTTCTCCAGAAACAAAAACATTCAGTACTTC. This chain links TRBV7-8 with TRBJ2-4; no clear D. Trimming stripped 4 bases from V and 3 bases from J, with 16 bases between. Per germline, CDR1 SGHVS and CDR2 FQNEAQ. This CDR3 is 16 amino acids long. Full variable domain (remainder filled in from reference TRBV7-8 and TRBJ2-4): GAGVSQSPRYKVAKRGQDVALRCDPISGHVSLFWYQQALGQGPEFLTYFQNEAQLDKSGLPSDRFFAERPEGSVSTLKIQRTQQEDSAVYLCASSSGFSRNKNIQYFGAGTRLSVL.

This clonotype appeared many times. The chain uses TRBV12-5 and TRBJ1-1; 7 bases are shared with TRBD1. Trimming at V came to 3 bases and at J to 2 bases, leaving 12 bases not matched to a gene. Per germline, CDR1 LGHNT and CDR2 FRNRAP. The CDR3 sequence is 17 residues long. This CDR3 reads CASGFHTPGQKNTEAFF. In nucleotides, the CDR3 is TGTGCTAGTGGTTTCCATACTCCGGGACAGAAAAACACTGAAGCTTTCTTT.

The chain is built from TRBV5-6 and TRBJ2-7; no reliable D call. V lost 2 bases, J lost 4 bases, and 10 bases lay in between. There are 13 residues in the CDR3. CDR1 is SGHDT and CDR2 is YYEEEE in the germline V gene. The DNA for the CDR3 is TGTGCCAGCAGCTTCCGGATCCCTTACGAGCAGTACTTC. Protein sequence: CASSFRIPYEQYF.

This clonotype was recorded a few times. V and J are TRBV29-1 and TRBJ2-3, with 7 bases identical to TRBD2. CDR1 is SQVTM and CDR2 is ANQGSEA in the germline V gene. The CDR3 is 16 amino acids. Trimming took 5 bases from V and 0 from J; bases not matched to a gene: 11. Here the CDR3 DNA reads TGCAGCGTTCTTTACGGGGGGACGTCTAGCACAGATACGCAGTATTTT. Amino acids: CSVLYGGTSSTDTQYF.

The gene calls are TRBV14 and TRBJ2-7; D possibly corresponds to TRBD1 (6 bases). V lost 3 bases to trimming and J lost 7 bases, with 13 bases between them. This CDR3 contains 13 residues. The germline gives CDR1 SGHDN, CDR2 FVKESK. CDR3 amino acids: CASSHEQGGEQYV. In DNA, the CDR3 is TGTGCCAGCAGCCACGAACAGGGCGGAGAGCAGTACGTC.

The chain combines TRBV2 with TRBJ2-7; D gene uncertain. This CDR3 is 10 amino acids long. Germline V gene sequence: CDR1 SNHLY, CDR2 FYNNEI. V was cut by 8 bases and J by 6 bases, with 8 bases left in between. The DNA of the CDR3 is TGTGCCAGCGGGGTGTTCGAGCAGTACGTC. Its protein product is CASGVFEQYV.

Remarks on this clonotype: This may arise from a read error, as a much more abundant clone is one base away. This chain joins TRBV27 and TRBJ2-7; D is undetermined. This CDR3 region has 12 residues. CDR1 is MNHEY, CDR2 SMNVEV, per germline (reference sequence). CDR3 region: CVSSLGSAEQYF. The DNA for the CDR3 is TGTGTCAGCAGTTTAGGGTCAGCCGAGCAGTACTTC.